The present entry profiles one T cell receptor (beta chain) with its context. The data are from a study of identifying expanded T cells in peripheral blood. With 5 bases removed from V and 2 bases from J, the gap between germline ends came to 22 bases. Germline loops: CDR1 LNHDA, CDR2 SQIVND (reference sequence). The CDR3 has 19 amino acids. Here immunoSEQ multiplex PCR was the method, and the copy in TCRdb shows in-frame clones only, minus some. The sample has approximately 130,000 clones; 86% are singletons. The chain has TRBV19 and TRBJ2-6; D is possibly TRBD1 (6 bases). The sequencing input was blood. The receptor was isolated from a person aged 18 to 75 in good health. This CDR3 is CASSLLQGKALPGANVLTF. In nucleotides, the CDR3 is TGTGCCAGTAGTCTTTTACAGGGAAAGGCGCTCCCTGGGGCCAACGTCCTGACTTTC.